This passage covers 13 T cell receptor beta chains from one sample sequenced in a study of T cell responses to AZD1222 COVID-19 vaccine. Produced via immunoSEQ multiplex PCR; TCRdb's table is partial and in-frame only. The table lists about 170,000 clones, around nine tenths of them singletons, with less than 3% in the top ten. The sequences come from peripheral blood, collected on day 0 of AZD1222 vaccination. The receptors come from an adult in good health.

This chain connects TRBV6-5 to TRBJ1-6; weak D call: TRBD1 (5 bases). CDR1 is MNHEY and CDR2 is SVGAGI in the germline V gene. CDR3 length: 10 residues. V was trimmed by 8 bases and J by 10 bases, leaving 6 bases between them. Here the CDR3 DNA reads TGTGCCAGCGGGGGATCACCCCTCCACTTT. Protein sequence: CASGGSPLHF.

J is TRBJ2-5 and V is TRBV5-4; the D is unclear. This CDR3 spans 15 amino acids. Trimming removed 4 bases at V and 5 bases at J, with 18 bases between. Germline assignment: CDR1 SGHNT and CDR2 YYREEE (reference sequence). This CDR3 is CASSTPDIAGETQYF. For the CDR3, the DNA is TGTGCCAGCAGCACTCCAGACATCGCCGGGGAGACCCAGTACTTC.

Here the CDR3 reads CASSLDVLDTQYF. Written as DNA, the CDR3 is TGTGCCAGCAGCTTAGATGTATTGGATACGCAGTATTTT. The V and J genes are TRBV7-9 and TRBJ2-3; D not certain. Germline loops: CDR1 SEHNR, CDR2 FQNEAQ (reference sequence). The V gene lost 1 base and the J gene lost 6 bases, with 8 bases spanning the gap. The CDR3 runs to 13 residues.

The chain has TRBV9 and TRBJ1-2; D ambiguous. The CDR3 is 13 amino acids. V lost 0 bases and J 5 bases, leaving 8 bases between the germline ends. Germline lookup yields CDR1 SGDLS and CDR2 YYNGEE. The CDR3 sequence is CASSVDEGYGYTF. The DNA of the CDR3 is TGTGCCAGCAGCGTAGATGAGGGATATGGCTACACCTTC. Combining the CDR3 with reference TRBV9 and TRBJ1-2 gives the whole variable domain DSGVTQTPKHLITATGQRVTLRCSPRSGDLSVYWYQQSLDQGLQFLIQYYNGEERAKGNILERFSAQQFPDLHSELNLSSLELGDSALYFCASSVDEGYGYTFGSGTRLTVV.

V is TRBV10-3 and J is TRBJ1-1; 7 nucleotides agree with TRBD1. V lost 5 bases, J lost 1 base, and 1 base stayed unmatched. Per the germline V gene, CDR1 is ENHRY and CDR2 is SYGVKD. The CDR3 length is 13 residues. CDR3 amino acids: CAISPGGNTEAFF. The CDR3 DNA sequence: TGTGCCATCAGTCCAGGGGGGAACACTGAAGCTTTCTTT.

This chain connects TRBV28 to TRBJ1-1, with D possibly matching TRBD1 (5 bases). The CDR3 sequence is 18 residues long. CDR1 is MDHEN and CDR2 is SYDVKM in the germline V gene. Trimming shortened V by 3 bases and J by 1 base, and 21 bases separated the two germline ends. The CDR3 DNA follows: TGTGCCAGCAGTTTGCCTTCCCCCGCGACAGTTAAGAACACTGAAGCTTTCTTT. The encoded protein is CASSLPSPATVKNTEAFF. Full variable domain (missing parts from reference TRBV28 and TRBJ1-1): DVKVTQSSRYLVKRTGEKVFLECVQDMDHENMFWYRQDPGLGLRLIYFSYDVKMKEKGDIPEGYSVSREKKERFSLILESASTNQTSMYLCASSLPSPATVKNTEAFFGQGTRLTVV.

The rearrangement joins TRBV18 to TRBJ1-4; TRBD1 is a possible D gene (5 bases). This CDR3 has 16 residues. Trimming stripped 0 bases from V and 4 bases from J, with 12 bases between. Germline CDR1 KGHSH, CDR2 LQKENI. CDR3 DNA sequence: TGTGCCAGCTCACCACCGGTGGGGCAGAATAATGAAAAACTGTTTTTT. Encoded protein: CASSPPVGQNNEKLFF.

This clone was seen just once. The CDR3 DNA reads TGCAGCGTCGGGCGGGCGGACGGCTACACCTTC. The encoded protein is CSVGRADGYTF. The chain is built from TRBV29-1 and TRBJ1-2; D is undetermined. There are 11 residues in the CDR3. The germline CDR1 and CDR2 sequences are SQVTM and ANQGSEA. The ends were cut back, 6 bases at V and 8 bases at J, with 13 bases in the middle.

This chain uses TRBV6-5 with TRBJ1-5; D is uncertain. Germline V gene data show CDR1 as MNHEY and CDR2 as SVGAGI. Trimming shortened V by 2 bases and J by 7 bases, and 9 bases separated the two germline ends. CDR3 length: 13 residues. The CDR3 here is CASSYREGQPQHF. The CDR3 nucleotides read TGTGCCAGCAGTTACCGGGAAGGACAGCCCCAGCATTTT.

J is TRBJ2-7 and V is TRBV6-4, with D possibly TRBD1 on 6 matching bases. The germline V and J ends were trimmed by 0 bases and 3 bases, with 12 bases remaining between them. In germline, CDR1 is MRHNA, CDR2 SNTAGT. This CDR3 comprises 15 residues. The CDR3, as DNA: TGTGCCAGCAGTGACTCGAGAGGGGGAGTCTACGAGCAGTACTTC. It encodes CASSDSRGGVYEQYF.

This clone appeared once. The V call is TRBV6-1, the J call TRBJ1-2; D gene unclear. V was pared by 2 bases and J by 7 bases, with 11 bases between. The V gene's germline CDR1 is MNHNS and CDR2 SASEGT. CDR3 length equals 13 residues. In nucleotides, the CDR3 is TGTGCCAGCAGTGAACAGGCAGGCACTGGCTACACCTTC. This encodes CASSEQAGTGYTF.

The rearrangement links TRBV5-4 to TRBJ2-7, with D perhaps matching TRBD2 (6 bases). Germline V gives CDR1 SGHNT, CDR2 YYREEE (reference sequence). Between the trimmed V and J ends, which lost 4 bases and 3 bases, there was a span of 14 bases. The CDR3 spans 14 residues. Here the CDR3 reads CASSPRLVSYEQYF. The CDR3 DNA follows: TGTGCCAGCAGCCCGAGACTAGTGAGCTACGAGCAGTACTTC.

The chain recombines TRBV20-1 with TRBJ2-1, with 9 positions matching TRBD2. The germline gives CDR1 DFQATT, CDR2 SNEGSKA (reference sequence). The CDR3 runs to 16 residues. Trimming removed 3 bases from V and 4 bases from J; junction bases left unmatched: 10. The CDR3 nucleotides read TGCAGTGCTAGTACGGCTAGCGGGAAAAGTTACAATGAGCAGTTCTTC. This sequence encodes CSASTASGKSYNEQFF.